The 31 T cell receptor beta chains given below trace back to one sample, sequenced in a study of identifying expanded T cells in peripheral blood. The data were produced by immunoSEQ multiplex PCR, yet TCRdb's version contains in-frame clones alone and is incomplete. The sample shows under 120,000 clones, 85% to 90% of them seen only once. Sequenced sample: blood. These receptors were taken from a person aged 18 to 69 in good health.

The V and J genes are TRBV4-1 and TRBJ2-6; weak D call: TRBD2 (5 bases). This CDR3 region has 15 residues. With 1 base removed from V and 1 base from J, the gap between germline ends came to 5 bases. Germline V CDR1 and CDR2: MGHRA, YSYEKL. CDR3 residues: CASSQGGSGANVLTF. CDR3 coding DNA: TGCGCCAGCAGCCAAGGAGGGTCTGGGGCCAACGTCCTGACTTTC.

The chain links TRBV21-1 to TRBJ2-7; the table gives TRBD2 as D, unverified against the DNA. TRBV21-1 is a pseudogene segment. The CDR3 loop spans 23 amino acids. The CDR3 DNA reads as TGTGCCAGCACCGACCCGATGTCCCGGGGTCCAAATAGCGCTAGCGGTAGTGAATACGAGCAGTACTTC. Encoded protein: CASTDPMSRGPNSASGSEYEQYF.

This chain links TRBV10-2 with TRBJ1-2, with D possibly matching TRBD1 (5 bases). Between the trimmed V and J ends, which lost 6 bases and 8 bases, there was a span of 16 bases. Germline V gene lookup returns CDR1 WSHSY and CDR2 SAAADI. The CDR3 is 13 residues long. CDR3 amino acids: CASRWDLLGGYTF. The CDR3 DNA follows: TGCGCCAGCAGATGGGACCTCCTGGGGGGCTACACCTTC.

The chain recombines TRBV5-1 with TRBJ1-4; D gene ambiguous. Trimming cost V 4 bases and J 3 bases, with 10 bases left between them. CDR3 length equals 14 residues. Germline V gene sequence: CDR1 SGHRS, CDR2 YFSETQ. The CDR3: CASSPTAANEKLFF. The CDR3 coding sequence is TGCGCCAGCAGCCCCACGGCCGCTAATGAAAAACTGTTTTTT.

This chain connects TRBV18 to TRBJ2-2; D remains unclear. Germline lookup yields CDR1 KGHSH and CDR2 LQKENI. V was shortened by 5 bases and J by 9 bases, with 10 bases between the two germline ends. CDR3 length: 12 amino acids. The CDR3 region has the DNA TGTGCCAGCTCAGCGGACCGGTGGGAGCTGTTTTTT. Its translation: CASSADRWELFF.

This clone occurred once. The rearrangement joins TRBV5-6 to TRBJ2-5; 8 bases are a match to TRBD2. Germline V lookup: CDR1 SGHDT, CDR2 YYEEEE. The CDR3 covers 15 residues. The V and J ends lost 0 bases and 3 bases, in that order; junction bases with no gene match: 4. In DNA, the CDR3 is TGTGCCAGCAGCTTGGCTGGGCGGGGGGAAGAGACCCAGTACTTC. Encoded protein: CASSLAGRGEETQYF.

As to this clone: Additional DNA sequences in this sample encode the identical CDR3. The genes are TRBV30 and TRBJ2-1, with D unresolved. Germline CDR1 reads GTSNPN; CDR2 reads SVGIG (reference sequence). V was pared by 3 bases and J by 4 bases, with 4 bases between. The CDR3 contains 11 residues. CDR3 region: CAWSHYNEQFF. The CDR3 DNA is TGTGCCTGGAGCCATTACAATGAGCAGTTCTTC.

The V gene is TRBV18, the J gene TRBJ2-7; a possible D gene is TRBD1 (5 bases). From germline, CDR1 is KGHSH and CDR2 LQKENI. This CDR3 region has 14 residues. V lost 4 bases to trimming and J lost 5 bases, with 15 bases between them. This CDR3 reads CASSRRDSVHEQYF. Written as DNA, the CDR3 is TGTGCCAGCTCACGGCGAGACAGCGTCCACGAGCAGTACTTC.

The chain has TRBV7-2 and TRBJ2-7; perhaps TRBD1 as D (6 bases). The CDR3 is 14 amino acids. Germline-derived CDR1 and CDR2 are SGHTA and FQGNSA. V was cut by 1 base and J by 6 bases, with 13 bases left in between. The CDR3 nucleotides are TGTGCCAGCAGCTTAGTAGGGGGTACCCTCGAGCAGTACTTC. Its translation is CASSLVGGTLEQYF.

J is TRBJ2-7 and V is TRBV11-2; D ambiguous. This CDR3 is 12 amino acids long. Per the germline V gene, CDR1 is SGHAT and CDR2 is FQNNGV. Between the trimmed V and J ends, which lost 7 bases and 5 bases, there was a span of 12 bases. The CDR3 protein is CASTRRVDEQYF. The DNA of the CDR3 is TGTGCCAGCACCCGAAGGGTTGACGAGCAGTACTTC.

The chain carries TRBV6-6 and TRBJ1-1; D is unresolved. Germline V gives CDR1 MNHNY, CDR2 SVGAGI (reference sequence). V lost 10 bases and J 9 bases, leaving 21 bases between the germline ends. The CDR3 runs to 13 residues. The DNA of the CDR3 is TGTGCCACCAGGTCCCTGGATGGTAGGAAAGCTTTCTTT. Protein: CATRSLDGRKAFF.

The chain employs TRBV15 and TRBJ2-3; 7 positions match TRBD1. CDR1 LNHNV and CDR2 YYDKDF come from the germline V gene (reference sequence). This CDR3 is built from 14 residues. V was clipped by 11 bases and J by 2 bases; unmatched bases: 10. The CDR3 nucleotides read TGTGCCTCACAGGGGACGTCTACCACAGATACGCAGTATTTT. Amino acid sequence: CASQGTSTTDTQYF.

This chain joins TRBV13 and TRBJ1-1, with D perhaps TRBD1 (6 bases). The CDR3 consists of 14 residues. Trimming took off 5 bases at V and 10 bases at J, with 20 bases between the two ends. From germline, CDR1 is PRHDT and CDR2 FYEKMQ (reference sequence). The CDR3 loop reads CASSQRGEGWRAFF. The CDR3 DNA reads as TGTGCCAGCAGCCAGAGGGGGGAGGGATGGCGAGCTTTCTTT.

J is TRBJ1-2 and V is TRBV14; D call uncertain. The CDR3 spans 16 residues. Trimming removed 4 bases at V and 2 bases at J, with 17 bases between. Germline values: CDR1 SGHDN, CDR2 FVKESK. The CDR3 region is CASSPKVKGSNYGYTF. In DNA form, the CDR3 reads TGTGCCAGCAGCCCGAAGGTAAAGGGATCCAACTATGGCTACACCTTC.

The chain carries TRBV5-6 and TRBJ1-6; the match to TRBD1 covers 8 bases. The germline gives CDR1 SGHDT, CDR2 YYEEEE. This CDR3 has 17 residues. With V trimmed by 3 bases and J by 0 bases, 5 bases remained unmatched. The CDR3 protein is CASSSGQGSSYNSPLHF. The CDR3 region has the DNA TGTGCCAGCAGCTCCGGACAGGGCAGCTCCTATAATTCACCCCTCCACTTT.

The chain carries TRBV4-2 and TRBJ2-1; 11 bases are a match to TRBD2. CDR1 and CDR2 from the germline V gene are LGHNA and YNFKEQ. The CDR3 contains 16 residues. Trimming at V came to 6 bases and at J to 12 bases, leaving 16 bases not matched to a gene. In DNA, the CDR3 is TGTGCCAGCAGGCGAACTCTGACTAGCGGGGAGGCGGGGCAGTTCTTC. It encodes CASRRTLTSGEAGQFF.

The chain employs TRBV2 and TRBJ2-7, with 8 bases fitting TRBD1. The CDR3 runs to 14 residues. CDR1 is SNHLY, CDR2 FYNNEI, per germline. V lost 8 bases and J lost 4; bases outside the gene matches: 10. The chain's CDR3 is CASQTAGQDYEQYF. CDR3 coding DNA: TGTGCCAGCCAAACCGCGGGACAGGATTACGAGCAGTACTTC.

This clone was observed a few times. V is TRBV6-5 and J is TRBJ2-6; D may be TRBD2 (5 bases). This CDR3 has 12 residues. Germline V gene data show CDR1 as MNHEY and CDR2 as SVGAGI. V was shortened by 8 bases and J by 9 bases, with 11 bases between the two germline ends. CDR3 sequence: CASSEGGNVLTF. CDR3 coding DNA: TGTGCCAGCTCCGAGGGTGGCAACGTCCTGACTTTC.

The chain joins TRBV9 to TRBJ2-3; 13 positions match TRBD2. Germline assignment: CDR1 SGDLS and CDR2 YYNGEE. This CDR3 spans 16 amino acids. Unmatched junction bases numbered 5, after V lost 5 bases and J lost 2 bases. DNA of the CDR3: TGTGCCAGCAGTGGGACTAGCGGGGTGCACACAGATACGCAGTATTTT. It yields the protein CASSGTSGVHTDTQYF.

The chain uses TRBV19 and TRBJ2-1; 8 positions match TRBD2. Per the germline V gene, CDR1 is LNHDA and CDR2 is SQIVND (reference sequence). This CDR3 is 17 amino acids long. The V segment lost 3 bases and the J segment 3 bases; nucleotides outside the gene matches: 10. CDR3 sequence reads: CASSIQTGTRYYNEQFF. CDR3 nucleotides: TGTGCCAGTAGTATTCAGACCGGGACTAGATACTACAATGAGCAGTTCTTC.

V gene TRBV11-2 combines with J gene TRBJ2-5; TRBD2 aligns across 7 bases. This CDR3 contains 16 residues. The germline CDR1 and CDR2 sequences are SGHAT and FQNNGV. Trimming at V came to 7 bases and at J to 3 bases, leaving 14 bases not matched to a gene. The DNA for the CDR3 is TGTGCCAGCAACCAGGCCGGGGGGTGGGGCGAAGAGACCCAGTACTTC. Translation: CASNQAGGWGEETQYF.

V is TRBV5-4 and J is TRBJ2-1, with 10 bases lining up with TRBD1. This CDR3 region has 16 residues. V lost 4 bases, J lost 4 bases, and 8 bases stayed unmatched. Germline V gene sequence: CDR1 SGHNT, CDR2 YYREEE (reference sequence). CDR3 region: CASSERDRGPYNEQFF. The CDR3, as DNA: TGTGCCAGCAGCGAGAGGGACAGGGGTCCTTACAATGAGCAGTTCTTC.

The chain is built from TRBV6-1 and TRBJ1-2; unclear D gene. The CDR3 is made up of 10 amino acids. CDR1 is MNHNS, CDR2 SASEGT, per germline. V lost 5 bases to trimming and J lost 4 bases, with 2 bases between them. DNA for the CDR3: TGTGCCAGCAGTTCCTATGGCTACACCTTC. This sequence encodes CASSSYGYTF.

The rearrangement links TRBV6-6 to TRBJ1-1; maybe TRBD1 (6 bases). Germline V gene lookup returns CDR1 MNHNY and CDR2 SVGAGI (reference sequence). This CDR3 has 16 residues. V gave up 6 bases and J gave up 1 base, with 18 bases separating them. CDR3 amino acids: CASRGGQEIENTEAFF. CDR3 DNA: TGTGCCAGCAGGGGGGGGCAGGAGATTGAGAACACTGAAGCTTTCTTT.

The chain carries TRBV5-4 and TRBJ2-1; perhaps TRBD1 as D (7 bases). Looked up from germline, CDR1 is SGHNT and CDR2 is YYREEE (reference sequence). The CDR3 runs to 15 residues. Trimming stripped 0 bases from V and 4 bases from J, with 11 bases between. The CDR3, as DNA: TGTGCCAGCAGCTTGGACGCGGGACAGTACAATGAGCAGTTCTTC. Its protein is CASSLDAGQYNEQFF.

The sample holds a few counts of this clone. The chain employs TRBV10-3 and TRBJ1-2, with D unresolved. The CDR3 spans 15 residues. V dropped 0 bases and J dropped 1 base, with 9 bases sitting between them. Germline V gene sequence: CDR1 ENHRY, CDR2 SYGVKD. The CDR3 loop is CAISESNRLNYGYTF. In DNA form, the CDR3 reads TGTGCCATCAGTGAGTCCAACAGACTTAACTATGGCTACACCTTC.

This chain links TRBV4-3 with TRBJ1-2; D is uncertain. This CDR3 is built from 12 residues. The germline V and J ends were trimmed by 1 base and 3 bases, with 3 bases remaining between them. Germline V gives CDR1 LGHNA, CDR2 YSLEER. This chain's CDR3 is CASSQGYYGYTF. The CDR3 DNA sequence: TGCGCCAGCAGCCAAGGTTACTATGGCTACACCTTC.

The rearrangement uses TRBV4-1 and TRBJ1-2, with unresolved D. This CDR3 contains 13 residues. From germline, CDR1 is MGHRA and CDR2 YSYEKL. V shed 4 bases and J shed 6 bases, with 12 bases lying between them. The chain's CDR3 is CASSPTQRNGYTF. The CDR3 nucleotides read TGCGCCAGCAGCCCGACCCAGAGAAATGGCTACACCTTC.

The chain uses TRBV19 and TRBJ2-1, with D maybe TRBD2 (6 bases). V was clipped by 1 base and J by 0 bases, with 19 bases between them. Germline loops: CDR1 LNHDA, CDR2 SQIVND (reference sequence). The CDR3 covers 19 residues. The CDR3 region is CASSIVSRDWTSSYNEQFF. The CDR3, as DNA: TGTGCCAGTAGTATAGTGTCGAGGGACTGGACGAGCTCCTACAATGAGCAGTTCTTC.

The V call is TRBV6-5, the J call TRBJ2-7; 10 bases line up with TRBD1. V lost 5 bases, J lost 6 bases, and 4 bases stayed unmatched. The CDR3 contains 13 residues. CDR1 is MNHEY and CDR2 is SVGAGI in the germline V gene. As DNA, the CDR3 is TGTGCCAGCAGTCCGGGACAGGGGATCGAGCAGTACTTC. Its protein product is CASSPGQGIEQYF.

This rearrangement joins TRBV19 to TRBJ1-1; the D is unclear. Per the germline V gene, CDR1 is LNHDA and CDR2 is SQIVND (reference sequence). Between the trimmed V and J ends, which lost 2 bases and 4 bases, there was a span of 5 bases. This CDR3 has 12 residues. For the CDR3, the DNA is TGTGCCAGTAGTATATGGGGCACTGAAGCTTTCTTT. This gives the protein CASSIWGTEAFF.